The 5 T cell receptor beta chains below come from one sample, sequenced in a study of blood T cell repertoires in COVID-19. TCRdb's table, derived via immunoSEQ multiplex PCR, lists solely in-frame clones and lacks some. The profile covers some 180,000 clones, with around four fifths appearing a single time and roughly 1.9% taken by the ten largest. Sequencing was performed on peripheral blood. The receptors shown here come from a woman of 80 years or more with acute or convalescent COVID-19.

V gene TRBV2 combines with J gene TRBJ2-2; the match to TRBD2 covers 8 bases. Germline V CDR1 and CDR2: SNHLY, FYNNEI. This CDR3 spans 14 amino acids. V lost 7 bases, J lost 6 bases, and 7 bases stayed unmatched. Here the CDR3 reads CASIAQGLAGELFF. The CDR3 nucleotides are TGTGCCAGCATCGCCCAGGGACTAGCCGGGGAGCTGTTTTTT.

The chain links TRBV19 to TRBJ2-5, with 10 bases matching TRBD1. Trimming took 5 bases from V and 5 from J; bases not matched to a gene: 11. Germline CDR1 LNHDA, CDR2 SQIVND (reference sequence). CDR3 length: 16 residues. The CDR3 DNA follows: TGTGCCAGTAGTTCGGGACAGGGGACCTTAGGGGAGACCCAGTACTTC. Translating gives CASSSGQGTLGETQYF.

This chain joins TRBV5-4 and TRBJ1-1, with 10 bases identical to TRBD1. CDR3 length: 14 residues. Germline V lookup: CDR1 SGHNT, CDR2 YYREEE (reference sequence). V was clipped by 4 bases and J by 5 bases; unmatched bases: 5. CDR3 amino acids: CASSPGTGVTEAFF. CDR3 coding DNA: TGTGCCAGCAGCCCCGGGACAGGGGTTACTGAAGCTTTCTTT.

V usage is TRBV6-5 and J usage is TRBJ1-5; D call uncertain. The V end was cut by 6 bases, the J end by 4 bases, with 10 bases between. CDR3 size: 13 residues. CDR1 is MNHEY and CDR2 is SVGAGI in the germline V gene. Written as DNA, the CDR3 is TGTGCCAGCAGCGCGGGGATAAATCAGCCCCAGCATTTT. This sequence encodes CASSAGINQPQHF.

This clone has a handful of counts. J is TRBJ2-6 and V is TRBV5-1, with 9 bases aligning to TRBD1. CDR1 and CDR2 (germline): SGHRS, YFSETQ. This CDR3 region has 18 residues. V trimming: 4 bases; J trimming: 2 bases; junction bases outside the gene matches: 10. CDR3 sequence (DNA): TGCGCCAGCAGCCTAACTCTAACAGGGGGCGCTGGGGCCAACGTCCTGACTTTC. This translates into CASSLTLTGGAGANVLTF.